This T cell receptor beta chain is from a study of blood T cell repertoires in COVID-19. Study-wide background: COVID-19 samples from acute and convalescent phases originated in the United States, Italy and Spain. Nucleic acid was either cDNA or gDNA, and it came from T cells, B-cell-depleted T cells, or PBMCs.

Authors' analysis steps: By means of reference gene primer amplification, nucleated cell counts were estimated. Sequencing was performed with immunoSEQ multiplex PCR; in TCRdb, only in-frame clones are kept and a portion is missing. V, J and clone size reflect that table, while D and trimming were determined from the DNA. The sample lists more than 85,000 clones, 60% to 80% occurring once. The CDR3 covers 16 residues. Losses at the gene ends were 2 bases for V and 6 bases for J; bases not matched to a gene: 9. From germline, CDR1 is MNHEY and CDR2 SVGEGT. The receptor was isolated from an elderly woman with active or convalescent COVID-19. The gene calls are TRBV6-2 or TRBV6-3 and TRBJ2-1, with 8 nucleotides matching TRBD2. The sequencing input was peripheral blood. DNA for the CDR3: TGTGCCAGCAGTTACACCCCTGGACTAGCTTCCAATGAGCAGTTCTTC. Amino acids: CASSYTPGLASNEQFF.